The clone carrying this TCR beta chain was seen only a few times. Its antigen is still unknown. The V gene lost 2 bases and the J gene lost 8 bases, with 4 bases spanning the gap. CDR3 length: 11 residues. The germline V gene has CDR1 MGHDK and CDR2 SYGVNS. The entry originates in a study of T cells in tuberculosis. Study-level points and caveats: Active tuberculosis patients had shorter CDR3-alpha; the beta difference was nonsignificant.

Using immunoSEQ multiplex PCR, the repertoire was profiled, and TCRdb retains in-frame clones only, with some absent. This sample yields tens of thousands of clones, of which about 95% are seen a single time; 6.5% to 9.5% belongs to the top ten. The V and J genes are TRBV25-1 and TRBJ2-1, with D unresolved. The TCR was taken from a donor aged 10-30 years with latent tuberculosis or without tuberculosis infection. The sequenced material came from PBMCs. In nucleotides, the CDR3 is TGTGCCAGCAGTGAAAGCGATGAGCAGTTCTTC. Amino acid sequence: CASSESDEQFF.